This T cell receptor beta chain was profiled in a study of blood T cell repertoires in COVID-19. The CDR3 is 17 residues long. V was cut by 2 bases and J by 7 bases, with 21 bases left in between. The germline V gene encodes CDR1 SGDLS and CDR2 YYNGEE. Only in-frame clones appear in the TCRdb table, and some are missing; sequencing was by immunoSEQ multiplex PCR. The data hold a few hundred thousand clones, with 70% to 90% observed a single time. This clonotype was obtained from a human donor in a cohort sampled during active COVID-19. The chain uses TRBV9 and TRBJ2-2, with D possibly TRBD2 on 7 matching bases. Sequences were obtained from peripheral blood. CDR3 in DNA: TGTGCCAGCAGCGTTAACACCGGGGGGCCTTTGGGCGGGGAGCTGTTTTTT. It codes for CASSVNTGGPLGGELFF.